The entry below describes one T cell receptor beta chain. What it binds is unknown. This entry comes from a study of blood T cells in healthy people across ages. With a J-beta primer mix and a sample-barcoded 5' primer, a second PCR ran about 7 to 11 cycles. TCRdb redid the calling of the 5' RACE reads with MiXCR, one entry per CDR3 protein. The profile covers over 1,200,000 distinct CDR3 sequences, with 59% appearing a single time and 5% to 7% taken by the ten largest. The sample providers were healthy Caucasian people from Russia, aged roughly 6 to 90. The germline V gene has CDR1 SNHLY and CDR2 FYNNEI. This CDR3 is built from 12 residues. Trimming at V came to 5 bases and at J to 4 bases, leaving 2 bases not matched to a gene. General study findings and limits: TCR beta diversity, measured per million T cells, fell in a roughly linear way with age. More naive CD4+ cells and higher diversity marked long-lived donors relative to aged donors. Because donor CMV status was unknown, expanded clonotype changes were possibly confounded.

The clonotype was recovered from a man aged 18-30 years in good health. J is TRBJ2-7 and V is TRBV2, with 7 positions matching TRBD2. Sequencing input: blood. As DNA, the CDR3 is TGTGCCAGCAGTACACTAGCGTACGAGCAGTACTTC. It translates to CASSTLAYEQYF.